These T cell receptor beta chains were read from a single sample in a study of T-cell reconstitution after alpha-beta-depleted transplantation in children. One entry per CDR3 protein, called by TCRdb with MiXCR from the PCR reads. The sample has approximately 130,000 distinct CDR3 sequences; 8.5% to 10% are singletons. The sample in question was PBMCs, mostly from graft donor cells, obtained 180 days after TCRalphabeta/CD19-depleted stem cell transplant. The receptors were gathered from a girl less than two years old who had a stem cell transplant for combined immunodeficiency, so the T cells may come from the graft donor. Both conserved end residues are part of each CDR3. The D gene is left open where the match is weak. Rows give clone size only sometimes, using once, few, many, or a class for an expanded clone.

>TRBV7-9|few|11|TRBJ2-7|-
TGTGCCAGCAGCTCCATCGGCGAGCAGTACTTC
CASSSIGEQYF
>TRBV6-5|many|16|TRBJ2-2|TRBD2
TGTGCCAGCAGCCGGACTAGCGGGGGGAACACCGGGGAGCTGTTTTTT
CASSRTSGGNTGELFF
>TRBV20-1|many|16|TRBJ2-1|-
TGCAGTGCTAGCGAGGGACTGACTAGCTCCTACAATGAGCAGTTCTTC
CSASEGLTSSYNEQFF
>TRBV12-3/TRBV12-4|few|12|TRBJ2-5|-
TGTGCCAGCAGTTCGGGTCCCGGGCCGGGTTACTTC
CASSSGPGPGYF
>TRBV15|-|16|TRBJ2-1|-
TGTGCCACCAGCAGAGATCCGGAGGGGGGCTACAATGAGCAGTTCTTC
CATSRDPEGGYNEQFF
>TRBV7-6|-|15|TRBJ1-2|-
TGTGCCAGCAGCTTAGCGGGGGGGACACAGGATGGCTACACCTTC
CASSLAGGTQDGYTF
>TRBV9|-|17|TRBJ2-7|TRBD1
TGTGCCAGCAGTGGGTTCCCTTCGGGACAGGGGGCGTACGAGCAGTACTTC
CASSGFPSGQGAYEQYF
>TRBV12-3/TRBV12-4|-|15|TRBJ2-2|-
TGTGCCAGCAGGCAACAGGTTATGGACACCGGGGAGCTGTTTTTT
CASRQQVMDTGELFF
>TRBV5-1|-|16|TRBJ1-2|-
TGCGCCAGCAGCCCCAACGGGGGTCGACTGGGCTATGGCTACACCTTC
CASSPNGGRLGYGYTF
>TRBV3-1|many|12|TRBJ2-5|-
TGTGCCAGCAGCCAAGACCAAGAGACCCAGTACTTC
CASSQDQETQYF
>TRBV20-1|few|14|TRBJ2-3|-
TGCAGTGGGGCTAGCAACCCCTTCACAGATACGCAGTATTTT
CSGASNPFTDTQYF
>TRBV5-1|few|12|TRBJ2-1|-
TGCGCCAGCAGGCTCCGGCACCATGAGCAGTTCTTC
CASRLRHHEQFF
>TRBV9|few|16|TRBJ2-2|-
TGTGCCAGCAGCTCAGTAGCTCCTCAAGGAACCGGGGAGCTGTTTTTT
CASSSVAPQGTGELFF
>TRBV20-1|-|12|TRBJ1-1|-
TGCAGTGCTAGCAGGACGGGCACTGAAGCTTTCTTT
CSASRTGTEAFF
>TRBV4-3|-|17|TRBJ2-1|-
TGCGCCAGCAGCCAAGACCGACTAGGATGGCCATACAATGAGCAGTTCTTC
CASSQDRLGWPYNEQFF
>TRBV9|few|16|TRBJ2-3|TRBD1
TGTGCCAGCAGCCCCAGACAGGGATTAAGCACAGATACGCAGTATTTT
CASSPRQGLSTDTQYF
>TRBV21-1|-|17|TRBJ2-1|-
TGTGCCAGCAGCAAATCCGGGACAGGGCCCTCCTACAATGAGCAGTTCTTC
CASSKSGTGPSYNEQFF
>TRBV11-3|-|12|TRBJ2-7|-
TGTGCCAGCAGCCGCGTGCAATACGAGCAGTACTTC
CASSRVQYEQYF
>TRBV4-1|-|15|TRBJ2-3|TRBD2
TGCGCCAGCAGCCACTTAGCGGGAGGGACAGATACGCAGTATTTT
CASSHLAGGTDTQYF
>TRBV20-1|many|15|TRBJ2-7|TRBD1
TGCAGTGCTAGGTGGATGAGGGGGCGCGGCTACGAGCAGTACTTC
CSARWMRGRGYEQYF
>TRBV6-2/TRBV6-3|-|15|TRBJ2-2|-
TGTGCCAGTAGCCGAGGCCCGTCGAACACCGGGGAGCTGTTTTTT
CASSRGPSNTGELFF
>TRBV9|-|15|TRBJ2-1|-
TGTGCCAGCAGCGAATCGGACTGGGCGCGGTATGAGCAGTTCTTC
CASSESDWARYEQFF
>TRBV20-1|many|15|TRBJ1-4|TRBD1
TGCAGTGCCAGGGACAGGGGGCGGTTTAATGAAAAACTGTTTTTT
CSARDRGRFNEKLFF
>TRBV5-1|-|15|TRBJ2-3|-
TGCGCCAGCAGCTTGGGTAGCGGTCTCACAGATACGCAGTATTTT
CASSLGSGLTDTQYF
>TRBV7-2|-|14|TRBJ2-3|-
TGTGCCAGCAGCCCAGGGTTTAGCACAGATACGCAGTATTTT
CASSPGFSTDTQYF
>TRBV20-1|few|13|TRBJ2-7|-
TGCAGTGCTAATCTGTTGAACTCCTACGAGCAGTACTTC
CSANLLNSYEQYF
>TRBV5-7|few|13|TRBJ2-7|-
TGTGCCAGCAGCGCTAGGCTCCTCCACGAGCAGTACTTC
CASSARLLHEQYF
>TRBV10-3|many|17|TRBJ2-6|TRBD1
TGTGCCATCAGTGAGTCGGCAGGGGGAATTGGGGCCAACGTCCTGACTTTC
CAISESAGGIGANVLTF
>TRBV20-1|few|14|TRBJ2-7|TRBD2
TGCAGTGCTAGCCAGGAGCGGGAGTTTTACGAGCAGTACTTC
CSASQEREFYEQYF
>TRBV18|few|14|TRBJ2-3|-
TGTGCCAGCTACGGGGGACTCGGCACAGATACGCAGTATTTT
CASYGGLGTDTQYF
>TRBV19|few|13|TRBJ1-1|-
TGTGCCAGTAGTATCGGGTGGAACACTGAAGCTTTCTTT
CASSIGWNTEAFF
>TRBV7-9|-|12|TRBJ2-7|-
TGTGCCAGCACCCGTTGGTCCTACGAGCAGTACTTC
CASTRWSYEQYF
>TRBV28|few|15|TRBJ2-7|-
TGTGCCAGCAGCCCCCCTCACAAATCTCCGGACGAGCAGTACTTC
CASSPPHKSPDEQYF
>TRBV29-1|-|12|TRBJ2-3|-
TGCAGCGATAGTCCGGGGACAGATACGCAGTATTTT
CSDSPGTDTQYF
>TRBV6-1|few|13|TRBJ1-6|TRBD1
TGTGCCACCCACAGGGGGGAGAATTCACCCCTCCACTTT
CATHRGENSPLHF
>TRBV28|few|15|TRBJ2-7|-
TGTGCCAGCAGTCTCCCCCTAAATTACAGGGTCGAGCAGTACTTC
CASSLPLNYRVEQYF
>TRBV7-2|-|15|TRBJ2-7|-
TGTGCCAGCAGCTTAGCGGGGCCTAGCTTCCACGAGCAGTACTTC
CASSLAGPSFHEQYF
>TRBV29-1|many|13|TRBJ2-4|-
TGCAGCGTTGGTGGCAGGGCGAGAAACATTCAGTACTTC
CSVGGRARNIQYF
>TRBV7-8|-|15|TRBJ2-4|-
TGTGCCAGCAGCTCGTCACTAGAAAGGGAAAACATTCAGTACTTC
CASSSSLERENIQYF
>TRBV5-6|-|15|TRBJ2-3|TRBD1
TGTGCCAGCAGCTTGGAGGACAGGCGGACAGATACGCAGTATTTT
CASSLEDRRTDTQYF
>TRBV12-3/TRBV12-4|few|15|TRBJ2-2|TRBD1
TGTGCCAGCAGTTTAGCCCCGACAGGGTTTGGGGAGCTGTTTTTT
CASSLAPTGFGELFF
>TRBV5-1|many|15|TRBJ1-5|TRBD1
TGCGCCAGCAGCGCACAGGGGGGAGAGGATCAGCCCCAGCATTTT
CASSAQGGEDQPQHF
>TRBV20-1|many|13|TRBJ2-3|TRBD2
TGCAGTGCTGGGCTAGCGGGAGTCGATACGCAGTATTTT
CSAGLAGVDTQYF
>TRBV27|-|16|TRBJ2-7|TRBD2
TGTGCCAGCAGTTACTCGGCGGTAGCGGGAGGGTCCGAGCAGTACTTC
CASSYSAVAGGSEQYF
>TRBV24-1|many|11|TRBJ2-5|-
TGTGCCACCAGCTACAAAGAGACCCAGTACTTC
CATSYKETQYF
>TRBV3-1|-|17|TRBJ2-7|TRBD1
TGTGCCAGCAGCCAAGGCTACGGGACAGGGTACTCCTACGAGCAGTACTTC
CASSQGYGTGYSYEQYF
>TRBV6-1|few|13|TRBJ1-2|-
TGTGCCAGCAGTCTCACAAAGGGAAATGGCTACACCTTC
CASSLTKGNGYTF
>TRBV23-1|-|15|TRBJ2-7|-
TGCGCCAGCAGTCAATCCGGCAGTCCGATAAGCGAGCAGTACTTC
CASSQSGSPISEQYF
>TRBV12-3/TRBV12-4|-|15|TRBJ1-3|-
TGTGCCAGCAGTTTAGTCGGCAAATCTGGAAACACCATATATTTT
CASSLVGKSGNTIYF
>TRBV10-3|-|18|TRBJ2-6|TRBD2
TGTGCCATCAGCGGCATCGGGGGGATGAGATCTGGGGCCAACGTCCTGACTTTC
CAISGIGGMRSGANVLTF
>TRBV18|few|16|TRBJ2-1|-
TGTGCCAGCTCAAACCCAGGGGAACTGGGATACAATGAGCAGTTCTTC
CASSNPGELGYNEQFF
>TRBV29-1|-|16|TRBJ2-1|TRBD2
TGCAGCGTTGAGATTTCTGGCGGGAGGGCCCCTGATGAGCAGTTCTTC
CSVEISGGRAPDEQFF